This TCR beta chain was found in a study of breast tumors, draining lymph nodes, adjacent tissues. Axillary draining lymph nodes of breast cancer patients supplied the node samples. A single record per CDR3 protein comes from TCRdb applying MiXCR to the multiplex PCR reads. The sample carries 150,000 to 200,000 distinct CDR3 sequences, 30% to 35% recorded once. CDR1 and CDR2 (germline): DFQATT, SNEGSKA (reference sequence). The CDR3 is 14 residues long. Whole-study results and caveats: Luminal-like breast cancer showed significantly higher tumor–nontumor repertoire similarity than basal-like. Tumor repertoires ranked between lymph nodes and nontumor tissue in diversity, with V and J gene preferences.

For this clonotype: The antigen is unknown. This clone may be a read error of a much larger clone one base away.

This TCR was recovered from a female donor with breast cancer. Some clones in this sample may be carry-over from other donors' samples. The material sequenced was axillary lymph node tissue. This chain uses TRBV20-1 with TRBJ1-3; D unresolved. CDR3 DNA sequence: TGCAGTGCTCGCGGGCAAATCTCTGGAACCACCATATATTTT. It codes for CSARGQISGTTIYF.